This T cell receptor beta chain was profiled in a study of cytomegalovirus exposure and HLA in healthy donors. Study summary: Unique TCRs numbering some 93 million, obtained from HLA-typed donors, made up an early data release. Findings and caveats of the study: The listing of roughly 160 TCR beta chains classed them as cytomegalovirus-associated.

The PCR contained 60 Vbeta and 13 Jbeta primers. Method: immunoSEQ multiplex PCR; TCRdb's copy keeps in-frame clones and lacks some. The data show under 200,000 clones, roughly 80% seen once. Points on this clone: The target antigen is unknown.

Germline CDR1 MNHEY, CDR2 SMNVEV (reference sequence). With 2 bases clipped from V and 4 bases from J, the junction kept 7 bases outside the gene matches. The CDR3 is 15 amino acids. Sequencing was performed on PBMCs. The rearrangement uses TRBV27 and TRBJ2-7; 8 bases align to TRBD1. This receptor was obtained from a woman aged 18-29 years in good health and CMV-seronegative. The CDR3 nucleotides read TGTGCCAGCAGTTTAACCCTGGACAGGGTTTACGAGCAGTACTTC. Amino acids: CASSLTLDRVYEQYF.